This T cell receptor (beta chain) emerged from a study of cytomegalovirus exposure and HLA in healthy donors. This clone was recorded a few times. Its antigen is not identified. Primers: 60 Vbeta forward and 13 Jbeta reverse. Assay: immunoSEQ multiplex PCR; the TCRdb copy retains only in-frame clones and omits some. Of roughly 120,000 clones listed, 65% to 75% were seen once; the top ten hold around 4.9%. Findings of the study overall: V segments that were indistinguishable, TRBV6-2 and TRBV6-3 among them, were omitted from analysis.

This CDR3 spans 12 amino acids. Germline V gives CDR1 WSHSY, CDR2 SAAADI. The chain couples TRBV10-2 to TRBJ1-4, with a possible D match to TRBD1 (6 bases). The assigned J gene may be wrong: the sequence end matches TRBJ2-2 better. The sample comprised PBMCs. The origin of this receptor is a man aged 25 to 40 in good health and CMV-seropositive. The CDR3 is CASSDTGWELFF. CDR3 nucleotides: TGCGCCAGCAGTGATACAGGGTGGGAGCTGTTTTTT.